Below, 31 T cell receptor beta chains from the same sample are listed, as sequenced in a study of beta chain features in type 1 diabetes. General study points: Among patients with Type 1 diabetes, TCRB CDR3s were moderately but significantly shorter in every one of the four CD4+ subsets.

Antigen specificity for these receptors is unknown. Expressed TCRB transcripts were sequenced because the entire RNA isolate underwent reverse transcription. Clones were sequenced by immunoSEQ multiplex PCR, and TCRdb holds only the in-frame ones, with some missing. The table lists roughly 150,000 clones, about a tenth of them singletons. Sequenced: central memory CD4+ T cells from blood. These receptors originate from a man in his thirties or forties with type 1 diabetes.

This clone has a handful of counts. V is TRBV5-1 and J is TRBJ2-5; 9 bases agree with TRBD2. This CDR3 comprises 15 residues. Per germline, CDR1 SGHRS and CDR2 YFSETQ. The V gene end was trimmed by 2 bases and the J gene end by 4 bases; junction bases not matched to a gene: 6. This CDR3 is CASSFDRAGGETQYF. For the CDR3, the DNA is TGCGCCAGCAGCTTCGATCGAGCGGGAGGAGAGACCCAGTACTTC.

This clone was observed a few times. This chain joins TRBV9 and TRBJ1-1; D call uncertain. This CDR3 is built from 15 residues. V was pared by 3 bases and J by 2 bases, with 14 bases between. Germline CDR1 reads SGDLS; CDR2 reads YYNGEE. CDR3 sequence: CASSGRLSSNTEAFF. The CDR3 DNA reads TGTGCCAGCAGCGGGAGACTTTCTTCTAACACTGAAGCTTTCTTT. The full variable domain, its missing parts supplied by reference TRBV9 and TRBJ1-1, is DSGVTQTPKHLITATGQRVTLRCSPRSGDLSVYWYQQSLDQGLQFLIQYYNGEERAKGNILERFSAQQFPDLHSELNLSSLELGDSALYFCASSGRLSSNTEAFFGQGTRLTVV.

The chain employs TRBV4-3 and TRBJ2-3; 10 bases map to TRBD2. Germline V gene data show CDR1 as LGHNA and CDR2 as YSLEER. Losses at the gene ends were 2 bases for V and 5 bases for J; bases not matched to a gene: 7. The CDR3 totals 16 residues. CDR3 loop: CASSQSLAGVVDTQYF. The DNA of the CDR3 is TGCGCCAGCAGCCAATCGCTAGCGGGAGTTGTAGATACGCAGTATTTT.

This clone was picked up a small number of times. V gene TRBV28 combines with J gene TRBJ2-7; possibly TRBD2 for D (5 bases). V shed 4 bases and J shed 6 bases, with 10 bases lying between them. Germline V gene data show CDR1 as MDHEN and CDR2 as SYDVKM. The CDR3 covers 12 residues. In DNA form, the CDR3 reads TGTGCCAGCAGTTCAAGCGGTCCCGAGCAGTACTTC. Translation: CASSSSGPEQYF.

CDR3 sequence: CASSARLAGGREQYF. DNA for the CDR3: TGTGCCAGCAGCGCAAGACTAGCGGGAGGAAGGGAGCAGTACTTC. This chain connects TRBV7-8 to TRBJ2-7; 13 positions match TRBD2. Trimming removed 5 bases from V and 7 bases from J; junction bases left unmatched: 8. From germline, CDR1 is SGHVS and CDR2 FQNEAQ. The CDR3 runs 15 residues.

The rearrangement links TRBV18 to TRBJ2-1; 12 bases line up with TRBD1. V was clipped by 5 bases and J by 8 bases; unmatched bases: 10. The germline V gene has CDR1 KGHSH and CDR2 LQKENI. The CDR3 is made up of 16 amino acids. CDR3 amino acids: CASSSPGTGGFYEQFF. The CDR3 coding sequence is TGTGCCAGCTCATCGCCCGGGACAGGGGGCTTCTATGAGCAGTTCTTC.

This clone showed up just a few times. CDR3 region: CASSPRGVTLNEQFF. The CDR3 region has the DNA TGTGCCAGCAGCCCCCGGGGGGTGACTCTCAATGAGCAGTTCTTC. The V gene is TRBV9, the J gene TRBJ2-1; TRBD2 aligns across 7 bases. This CDR3 contains 15 residues. Germline V lookup: CDR1 SGDLS, CDR2 YYNGEE. V shed 4 bases, J shed 6 bases, and the junction held 10 bases outside the gene matches.

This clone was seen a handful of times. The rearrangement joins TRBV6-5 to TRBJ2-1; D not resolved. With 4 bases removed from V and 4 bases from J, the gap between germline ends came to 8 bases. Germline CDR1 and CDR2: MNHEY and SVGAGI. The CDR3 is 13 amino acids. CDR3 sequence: CASSSSSYNEQFF. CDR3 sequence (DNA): TGTGCCAGCAGTTCCTCCTCGTACAATGAGCAGTTCTTC.

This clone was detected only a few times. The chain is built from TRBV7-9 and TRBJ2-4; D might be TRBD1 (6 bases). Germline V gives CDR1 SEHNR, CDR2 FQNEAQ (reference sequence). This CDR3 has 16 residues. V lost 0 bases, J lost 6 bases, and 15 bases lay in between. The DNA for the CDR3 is TGTGCCAGCAGCTTAGCGGCTTGGGACACTTTAAACATTCAGTACTTC. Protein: CASSLAAWDTLNIQYF.

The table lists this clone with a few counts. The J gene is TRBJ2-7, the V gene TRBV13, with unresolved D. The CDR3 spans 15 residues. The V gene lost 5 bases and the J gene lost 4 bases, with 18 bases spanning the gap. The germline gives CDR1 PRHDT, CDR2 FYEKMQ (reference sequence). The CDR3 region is CASSVLPSPSYEQYF. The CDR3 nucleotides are TGTGCCAGCAGCGTCCTCCCAAGCCCATCATACGAGCAGTACTTC.

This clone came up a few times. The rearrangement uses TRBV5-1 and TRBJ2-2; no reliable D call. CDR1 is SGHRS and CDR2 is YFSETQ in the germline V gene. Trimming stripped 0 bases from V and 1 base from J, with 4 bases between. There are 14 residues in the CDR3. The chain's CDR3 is CASSLGQNTGELFF. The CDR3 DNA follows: TGCGCCAGCAGCTTGGGACAGAACACCGGGGAGCTGTTTTTT.

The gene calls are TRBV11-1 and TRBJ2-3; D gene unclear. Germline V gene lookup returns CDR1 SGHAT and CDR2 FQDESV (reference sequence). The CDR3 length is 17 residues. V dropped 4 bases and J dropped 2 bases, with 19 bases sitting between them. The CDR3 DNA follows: TGTGCCAGCAGCTCCCCTTATCGCCTAGAGACCACAGATACGCAGTATTTT. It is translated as CASSSPYRLETTDTQYF.

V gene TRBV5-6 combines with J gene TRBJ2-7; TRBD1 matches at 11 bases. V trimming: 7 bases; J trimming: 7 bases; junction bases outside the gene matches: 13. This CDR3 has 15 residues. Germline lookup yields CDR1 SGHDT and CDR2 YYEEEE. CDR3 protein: CASPQPADRGREQYF. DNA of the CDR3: TGTGCCAGCCCACAACCAGCGGACAGGGGGCGAGAGCAGTACTTC.

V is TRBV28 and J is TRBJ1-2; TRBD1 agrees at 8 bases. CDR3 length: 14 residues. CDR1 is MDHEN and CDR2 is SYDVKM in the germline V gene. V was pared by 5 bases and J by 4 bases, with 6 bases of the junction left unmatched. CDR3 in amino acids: CASSTGGSAYGYTF. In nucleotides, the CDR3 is TGTGCCAGCAGTACAGGGGGGAGCGCCTATGGCTACACCTTC.

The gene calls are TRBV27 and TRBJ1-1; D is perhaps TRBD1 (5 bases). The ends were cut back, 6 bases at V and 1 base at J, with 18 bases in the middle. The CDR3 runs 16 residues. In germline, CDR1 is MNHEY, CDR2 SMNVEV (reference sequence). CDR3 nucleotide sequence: TGTGCCAGCAGCCCCGGGGGAGGGCCCAAGAACACTGAAGCTTTCTTT. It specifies CASSPGGGPKNTEAFF.

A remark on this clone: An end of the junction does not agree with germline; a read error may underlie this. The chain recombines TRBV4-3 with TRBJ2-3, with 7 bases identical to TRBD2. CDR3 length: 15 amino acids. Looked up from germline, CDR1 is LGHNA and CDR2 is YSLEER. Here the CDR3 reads CASRQAGSSTDTQYF. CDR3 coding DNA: TGCGCCAGCCGCCAAGCGGGATCTAGCACAGATACGCAGTATTTT.

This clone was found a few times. The CDR3 loop reads CASSQGAQTQYF. CDR3 DNA: TGTGCCAGCAGCCAGGGGGCCCAGACCCAGTACTTC. This chain connects TRBV4-2 to TRBJ2-5; maybe TRBD1 (6 bases). Trimming cost V 3 bases and J 6 bases, with 8 bases left between them. The germline gives CDR1 LGHNA, CDR2 YNFKEQ. The CDR3 has 12 amino acids.

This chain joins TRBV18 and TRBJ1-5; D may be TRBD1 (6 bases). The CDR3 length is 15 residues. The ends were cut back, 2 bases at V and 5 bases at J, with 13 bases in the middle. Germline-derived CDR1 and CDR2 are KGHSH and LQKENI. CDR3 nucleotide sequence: TGTGCCAGCTCACCAACGGGACAAGGGTATCAGCCCCAGCATTTT. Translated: CASSPTGQGYQPQHF.

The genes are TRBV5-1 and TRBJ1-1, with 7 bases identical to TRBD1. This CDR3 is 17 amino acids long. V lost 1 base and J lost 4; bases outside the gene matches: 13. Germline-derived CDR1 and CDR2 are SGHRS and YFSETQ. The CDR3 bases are TGCGCCAGCAGCTTGAACGGCGATCACAGGGGAATCACTGAAGCTTTCTTT. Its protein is CASSLNGDHRGITEAFF. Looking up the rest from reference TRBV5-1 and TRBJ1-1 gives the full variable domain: KAGVTQTPRYLIKTRGQQVTLSCSPISGHRSVSWYQQTPGQGLQFLFEYFSETQRNKGNFPGRFSGRQFSNSRSEMNVSTLELGDSALYLCASSLNGDHRGITEAFFGQGTRLTVV.

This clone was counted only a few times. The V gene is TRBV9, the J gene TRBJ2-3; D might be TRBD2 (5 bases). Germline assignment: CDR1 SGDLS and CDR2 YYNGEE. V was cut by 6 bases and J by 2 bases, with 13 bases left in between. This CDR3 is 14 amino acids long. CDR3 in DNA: TGTGCCAGCACTAGCTCCCCCGACACAGATACGCAGTATTTT. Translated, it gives CASTSSPDTDTQYF. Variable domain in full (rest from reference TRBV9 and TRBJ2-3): DSGVTQTPKHLITATGQRVTLRCSPRSGDLSVYWYQQSLDQGLQFLIQYYNGEERAKGNILERFSAQQFPDLHSELNLSSLELGDSALYFCASTSSPDTDTQYFGPGTRLTVL.

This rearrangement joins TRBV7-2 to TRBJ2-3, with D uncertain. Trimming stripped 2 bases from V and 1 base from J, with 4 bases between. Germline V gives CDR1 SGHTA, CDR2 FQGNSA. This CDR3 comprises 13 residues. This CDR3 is CASSLPGTDTQYF. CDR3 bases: TGTGCCAGCAGCTTACCAGGCACAGATACGCAGTATTTT. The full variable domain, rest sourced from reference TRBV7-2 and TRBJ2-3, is GAGVSQSPSNKVTEKGKDVELRCDPISGHTALYWYRQSLGQGLEFLIYFQGNSAPDKSGLPSDRFSAERTGGSVSTLTIQRTQQEDSAVYLCASSLPGTDTQYFGPGTRLTVL.

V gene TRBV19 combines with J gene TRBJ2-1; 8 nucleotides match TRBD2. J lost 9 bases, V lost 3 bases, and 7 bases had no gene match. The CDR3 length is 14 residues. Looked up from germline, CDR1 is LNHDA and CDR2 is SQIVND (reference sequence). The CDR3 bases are TGTGCCAGTAGTATGAGCGGGAGACTTGTTGAGCAGTTCTTC. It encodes CASSMSGRLVEQFF.

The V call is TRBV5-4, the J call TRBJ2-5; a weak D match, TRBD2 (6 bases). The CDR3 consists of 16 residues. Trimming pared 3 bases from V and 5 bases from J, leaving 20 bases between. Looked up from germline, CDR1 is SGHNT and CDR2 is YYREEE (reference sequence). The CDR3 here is CASSYQGGDGGETQYF. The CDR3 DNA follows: TGTGCCAGCAGCTACCAGGGCGGGGACGGTGGGGAGACCCAGTACTTC.

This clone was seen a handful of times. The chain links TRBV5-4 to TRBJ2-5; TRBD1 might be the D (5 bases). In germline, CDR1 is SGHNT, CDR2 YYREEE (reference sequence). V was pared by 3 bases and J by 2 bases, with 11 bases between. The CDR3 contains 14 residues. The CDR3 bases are TGTGCCAGCAGCTCAGGACAACCTCAAGAGACCCAGTACTTC. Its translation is CASSSGQPQETQYF.

The CDR3 sequence: CASTQQLRGDEQYF. The CDR3 coding sequence is TGTGCCAGCACACAACAACTACGGGGGGACGAGCAGTACTTC. The chain uses TRBV2 and TRBJ2-7, with TRBD2 matching over 7 bases. Germline-derived CDR1 and CDR2 are SNHLY and FYNNEI. This CDR3 region has 14 residues. V shed 7 bases, J shed 5 bases, and the junction held 11 bases outside the gene matches.

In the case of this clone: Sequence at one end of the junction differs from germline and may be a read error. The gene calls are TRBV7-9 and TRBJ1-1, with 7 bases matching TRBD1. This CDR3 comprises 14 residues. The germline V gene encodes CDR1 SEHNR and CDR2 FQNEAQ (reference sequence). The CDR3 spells CASSLGTVNTEAFF. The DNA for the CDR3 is TGTGCCAGCAGCCTCGGGACAGTGAATACTGAAGCTTTCTTT.

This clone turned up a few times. The CDR3 bases are TGCGCCAGCAGCCAGGACAGGGCTAGGGACTATGGCTACACCTTC. Protein: CASSQDRARDYGYTF. The chain combines TRBV4-3 with TRBJ1-2; TRBD1 matches at 8 bases. This CDR3 has 15 residues. V lost 3 bases and J lost 3; bases outside the gene matches: 6. Germline V gene lookup returns CDR1 LGHNA and CDR2 YSLEER.

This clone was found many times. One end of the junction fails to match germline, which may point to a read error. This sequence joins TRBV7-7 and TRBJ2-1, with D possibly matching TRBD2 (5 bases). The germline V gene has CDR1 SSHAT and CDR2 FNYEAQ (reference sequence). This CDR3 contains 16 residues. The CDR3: CASSFGRAGPGVEQFF. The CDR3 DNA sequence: TGTGCTAGCAGCTTTGGTAGGGCGGGCCCGGGTGTTGAGCAGTTCTTC.

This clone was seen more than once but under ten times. CDR3 amino acids: CAWSRLGQGISYEQYF. The CDR3 region has the DNA TGTGCCTGGAGTCGACTAGGACAGGGAATATCCTACGAGCAGTACTTC. The genes are TRBV30 and TRBJ2-7; TRBD1 matches at 8 bases. This CDR3 spans 16 amino acids. V trimming: 2 bases; J trimming: 1 base; junction bases outside the gene matches: 10. From germline, CDR1 is GTSNPN and CDR2 SVGIG (reference sequence).

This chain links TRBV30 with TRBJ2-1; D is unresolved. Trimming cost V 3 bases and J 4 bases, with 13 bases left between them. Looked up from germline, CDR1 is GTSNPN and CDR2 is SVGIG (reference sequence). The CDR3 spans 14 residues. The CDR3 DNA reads TGTGCCTGGAGCCGCGGCTCCAGATACAATGAGCAGTTCTTC. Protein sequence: CAWSRGSRYNEQFF.

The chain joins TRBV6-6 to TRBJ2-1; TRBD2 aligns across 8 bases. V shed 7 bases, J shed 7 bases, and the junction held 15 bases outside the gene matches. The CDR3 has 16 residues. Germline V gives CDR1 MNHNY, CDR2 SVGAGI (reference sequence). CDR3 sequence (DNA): TGTGCCAGCAACTTACAAGGGGTAGCGGGATTAAATGAGCAGTTCTTC. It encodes CASNLQGVAGLNEQFF.